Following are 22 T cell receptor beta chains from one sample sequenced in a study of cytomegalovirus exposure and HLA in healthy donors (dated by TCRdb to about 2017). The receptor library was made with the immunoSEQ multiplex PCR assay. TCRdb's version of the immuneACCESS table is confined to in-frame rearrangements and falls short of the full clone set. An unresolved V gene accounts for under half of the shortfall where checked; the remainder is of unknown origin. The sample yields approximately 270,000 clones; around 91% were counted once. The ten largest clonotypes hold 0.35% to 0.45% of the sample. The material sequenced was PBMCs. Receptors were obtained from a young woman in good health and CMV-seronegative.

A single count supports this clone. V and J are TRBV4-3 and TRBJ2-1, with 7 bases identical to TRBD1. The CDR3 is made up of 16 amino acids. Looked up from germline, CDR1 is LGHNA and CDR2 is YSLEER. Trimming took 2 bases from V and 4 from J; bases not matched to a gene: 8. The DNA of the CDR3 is TGCGCCAGCAGCCAACGACAGGGTCTTCCTTACAATGAGCAGTTCTTC. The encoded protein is CASSQRQGLPYNEQFF.

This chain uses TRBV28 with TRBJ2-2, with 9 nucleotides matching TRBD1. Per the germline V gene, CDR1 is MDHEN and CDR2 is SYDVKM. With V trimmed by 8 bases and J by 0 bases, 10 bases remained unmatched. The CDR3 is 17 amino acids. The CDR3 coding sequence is TGTGCCAGCCGAATTTCCCGACAGGGGGCGAACACCGGGGAGCTGTTTTTT. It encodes CASRISRQGANTGELFF.

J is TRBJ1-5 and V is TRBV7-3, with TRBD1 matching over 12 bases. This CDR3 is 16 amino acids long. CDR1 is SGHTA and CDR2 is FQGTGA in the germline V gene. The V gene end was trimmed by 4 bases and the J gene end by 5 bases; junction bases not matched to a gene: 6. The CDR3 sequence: CASSSGDRGHDQPQHF. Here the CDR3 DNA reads TGTGCCAGCAGCTCCGGGGACAGGGGGCACGATCAGCCCCAGCATTTT. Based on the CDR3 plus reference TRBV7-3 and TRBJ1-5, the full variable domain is GAGVSQTPSNKVTEKGKYVELRCDPISGHTALYWYRQSLGQGPEFLIYFQGTGAADDSGLPNDRFFAVRPEGSVSTLKIQRTERGDSAVYLCASSSGDRGHDQPQHFGDGTRLSIL.

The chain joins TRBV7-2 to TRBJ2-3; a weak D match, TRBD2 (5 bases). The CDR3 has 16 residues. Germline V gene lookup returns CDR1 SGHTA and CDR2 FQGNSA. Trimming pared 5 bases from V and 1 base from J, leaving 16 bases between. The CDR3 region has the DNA TGTGCCAGCAGCCCCATCTTAGCGCTGGGCACAGATACGCAGTATTTT. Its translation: CASSPILALGTDTQYF.

CDR3 in amino acids: CASSRGDTNTEAFF. CDR3 in DNA: TGCGCCAGCAGCCGGGGGGACACGAACACTGAAGCTTTCTTT. The chain joins TRBV5-1 to TRBJ1-1; TRBD1 might be the D (6 bases). This CDR3 contains 14 residues. Germline-derived CDR1 and CDR2 are SGHRS and YFSETQ. Trimming pared 4 bases from V and 1 base from J, leaving 11 bases between.

CDR3 loop: CASSPTSGAPQFF. CDR3 sequence (DNA): TGTGCCAGCAGTCCTACTAGCGGGGCCCCGCAGTTCTTC. The chain joins TRBV5-4 to TRBJ2-1; 10 bases are a match to TRBD2. The germline CDR1 and CDR2 sequences are SGHNT and YYREEE (reference sequence). V lost 5 bases to trimming and J lost 12 bases; unmatched junction nucleotides: 8. The length of the CDR3 is 13 residues.

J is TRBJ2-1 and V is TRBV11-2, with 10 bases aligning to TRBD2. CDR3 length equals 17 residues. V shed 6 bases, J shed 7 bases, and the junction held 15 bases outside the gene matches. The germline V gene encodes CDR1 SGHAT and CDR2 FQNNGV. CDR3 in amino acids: CASSTDQRGGGVNEQFF. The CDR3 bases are TGTGCCAGCAGTACTGATCAGCGGGGGGGCGGAGTGAATGAGCAGTTCTTC.

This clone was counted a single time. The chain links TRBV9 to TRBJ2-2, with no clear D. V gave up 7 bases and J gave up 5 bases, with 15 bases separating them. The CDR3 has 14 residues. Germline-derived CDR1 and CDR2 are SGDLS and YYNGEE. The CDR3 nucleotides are TGTGCCAGCTCCAAGTCAGGTCGGACCGGGGAGCTGTTTTTT. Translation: CASSKSGRTGELFF.

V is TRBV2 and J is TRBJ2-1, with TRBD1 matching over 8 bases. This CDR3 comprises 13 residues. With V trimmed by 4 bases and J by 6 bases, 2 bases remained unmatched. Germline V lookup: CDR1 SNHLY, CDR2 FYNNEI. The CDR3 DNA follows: TGTGCCAGCAGTGGGGACAGGATCAATGAGCAGTTCTTC. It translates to CASSGDRINEQFF.

The CDR3 loop is CASSYPPSGYTF. CDR3 nucleotides: TGTGCCAGCAGTTACCCCCCCAGTGGCTACACCTTC. The chain has TRBV6-5 and TRBJ1-2, with unresolved D. Germline loops: CDR1 MNHEY, CDR2 SVGAGI. V lost 2 bases, J lost 7 bases, and 8 bases lay in between. The CDR3 is 12 residues long.

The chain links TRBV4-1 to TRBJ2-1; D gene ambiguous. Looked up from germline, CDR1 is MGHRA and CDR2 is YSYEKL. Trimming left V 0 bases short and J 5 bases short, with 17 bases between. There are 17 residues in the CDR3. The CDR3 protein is CASSQDQERITNNEQFF. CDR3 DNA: TGCGCCAGCAGCCAAGATCAGGAAAGAATCACCAACAATGAGCAGTTCTTC.

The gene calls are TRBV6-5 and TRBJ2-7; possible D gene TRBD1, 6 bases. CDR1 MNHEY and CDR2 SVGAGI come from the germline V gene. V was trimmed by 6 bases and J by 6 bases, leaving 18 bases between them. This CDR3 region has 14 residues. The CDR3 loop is CASSSGDSLSEQYF. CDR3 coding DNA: TGTGCCAGCAGCTCAGGGGATTCCCTCTCCGAGCAGTACTTC.

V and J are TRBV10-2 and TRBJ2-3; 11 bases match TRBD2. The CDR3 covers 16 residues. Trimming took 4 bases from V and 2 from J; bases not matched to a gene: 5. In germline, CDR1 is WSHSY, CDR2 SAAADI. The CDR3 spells CASSVPSGGLTDTQYF. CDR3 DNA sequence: TGCGCCAGCAGTGTCCCTAGCGGGGGGCTCACAGATACGCAGTATTTT.

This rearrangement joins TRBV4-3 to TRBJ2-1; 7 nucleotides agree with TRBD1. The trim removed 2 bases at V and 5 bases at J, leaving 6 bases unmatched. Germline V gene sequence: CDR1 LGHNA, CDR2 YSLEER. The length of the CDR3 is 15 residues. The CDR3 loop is CASSQPGQYHNEQFF. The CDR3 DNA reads TGCGCCAGCAGCCAACCGGGACAGTACCACAATGAGCAGTTCTTC.

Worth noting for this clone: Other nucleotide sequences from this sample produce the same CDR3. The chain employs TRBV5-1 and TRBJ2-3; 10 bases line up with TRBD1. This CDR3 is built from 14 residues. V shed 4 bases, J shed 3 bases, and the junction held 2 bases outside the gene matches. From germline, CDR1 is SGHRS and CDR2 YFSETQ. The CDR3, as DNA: TGCGCCAGCAGCCCGGGACAGGGGACAGATACGCAGTATTTT. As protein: CASSPGQGTDTQYF.

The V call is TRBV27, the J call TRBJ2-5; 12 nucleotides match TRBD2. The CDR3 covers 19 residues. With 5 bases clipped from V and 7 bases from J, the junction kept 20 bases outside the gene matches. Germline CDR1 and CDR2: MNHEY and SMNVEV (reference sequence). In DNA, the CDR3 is TGTGCCAGCAGTGGACCCACGTCACTAGCGGGGGGCCCCAGCGGGACCCAGTACTTC. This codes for CASSGPTSLAGGPSGTQYF.

The CDR3 reads CSAPLQVQQETQYF. The CDR3, as DNA: TGCAGCGCCCCCTTACAGGTCCAGCAAGAGACCCAGTACTTC. The genes are TRBV29-1 and TRBJ2-5; a weak D match, TRBD1 (5 bases). The CDR3 is made up of 14 amino acids. Trimming took off 7 bases at V and 2 bases at J, with 17 bases between the two ends. In germline, CDR1 is SQVTM, CDR2 ANQGSEA.

CDR3 residues: CASGGSLSYEQYF. DNA of the CDR3: TGTGCCAGCGGGGGGAGCCTCTCCTACGAGCAGTACTTC. The rearrangement links TRBV28 to TRBJ2-7; tentatively, D is TRBD2 (6 bases). V was clipped by 8 bases and J by 0 bases, with 11 bases between them. CDR1 is MDHEN and CDR2 is SYDVKM in the germline V gene. This CDR3 has 13 amino acids.

This CDR3 reads CASSGRGTSSYEQYF. CDR3 in DNA: TGTGCCAGCAGTGGCCGGGGGACTAGCTCCTACGAGCAGTACTTC. The chain carries TRBV2 and TRBJ2-7, with 8 bases aligning to TRBD2. Looked up from germline, CDR1 is SNHLY and CDR2 is FYNNEI. The length of the CDR3 is 15 residues. The junction had 5 bases not matched to a gene; V was cut back by 4 bases and J by 0 bases.

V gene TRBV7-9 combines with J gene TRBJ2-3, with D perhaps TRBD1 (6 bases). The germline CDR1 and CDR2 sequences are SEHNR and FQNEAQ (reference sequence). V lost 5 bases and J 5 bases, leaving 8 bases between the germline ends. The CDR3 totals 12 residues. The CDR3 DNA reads TGTGCCAGCAGCGCCAGGGGAGATACGCAGTATTTT. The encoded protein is CASSARGDTQYF.

The CDR3: CASSKPMDRAYEQYF. In nucleotides, the CDR3 is TGTGCCAGCAGCAAACCCATGGACAGGGCCTACGAGCAGTACTTC. The chain couples TRBV28 to TRBJ2-7; 8 positions match TRBD1. Germline lookup yields CDR1 MDHEN and CDR2 SYDVKM. This CDR3 spans 15 amino acids. Trimming cost V 6 bases and J 2 bases; bases outside gene matches: 9.

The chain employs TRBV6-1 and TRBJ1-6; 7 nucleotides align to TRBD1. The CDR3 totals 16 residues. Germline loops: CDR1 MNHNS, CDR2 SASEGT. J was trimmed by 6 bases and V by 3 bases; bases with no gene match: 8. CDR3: CASSDRGLSSNSPLHF. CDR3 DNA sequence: TGTGCCAGCAGTGATAGGGGGCTCTCTTCTAATTCACCCCTCCACTTT.